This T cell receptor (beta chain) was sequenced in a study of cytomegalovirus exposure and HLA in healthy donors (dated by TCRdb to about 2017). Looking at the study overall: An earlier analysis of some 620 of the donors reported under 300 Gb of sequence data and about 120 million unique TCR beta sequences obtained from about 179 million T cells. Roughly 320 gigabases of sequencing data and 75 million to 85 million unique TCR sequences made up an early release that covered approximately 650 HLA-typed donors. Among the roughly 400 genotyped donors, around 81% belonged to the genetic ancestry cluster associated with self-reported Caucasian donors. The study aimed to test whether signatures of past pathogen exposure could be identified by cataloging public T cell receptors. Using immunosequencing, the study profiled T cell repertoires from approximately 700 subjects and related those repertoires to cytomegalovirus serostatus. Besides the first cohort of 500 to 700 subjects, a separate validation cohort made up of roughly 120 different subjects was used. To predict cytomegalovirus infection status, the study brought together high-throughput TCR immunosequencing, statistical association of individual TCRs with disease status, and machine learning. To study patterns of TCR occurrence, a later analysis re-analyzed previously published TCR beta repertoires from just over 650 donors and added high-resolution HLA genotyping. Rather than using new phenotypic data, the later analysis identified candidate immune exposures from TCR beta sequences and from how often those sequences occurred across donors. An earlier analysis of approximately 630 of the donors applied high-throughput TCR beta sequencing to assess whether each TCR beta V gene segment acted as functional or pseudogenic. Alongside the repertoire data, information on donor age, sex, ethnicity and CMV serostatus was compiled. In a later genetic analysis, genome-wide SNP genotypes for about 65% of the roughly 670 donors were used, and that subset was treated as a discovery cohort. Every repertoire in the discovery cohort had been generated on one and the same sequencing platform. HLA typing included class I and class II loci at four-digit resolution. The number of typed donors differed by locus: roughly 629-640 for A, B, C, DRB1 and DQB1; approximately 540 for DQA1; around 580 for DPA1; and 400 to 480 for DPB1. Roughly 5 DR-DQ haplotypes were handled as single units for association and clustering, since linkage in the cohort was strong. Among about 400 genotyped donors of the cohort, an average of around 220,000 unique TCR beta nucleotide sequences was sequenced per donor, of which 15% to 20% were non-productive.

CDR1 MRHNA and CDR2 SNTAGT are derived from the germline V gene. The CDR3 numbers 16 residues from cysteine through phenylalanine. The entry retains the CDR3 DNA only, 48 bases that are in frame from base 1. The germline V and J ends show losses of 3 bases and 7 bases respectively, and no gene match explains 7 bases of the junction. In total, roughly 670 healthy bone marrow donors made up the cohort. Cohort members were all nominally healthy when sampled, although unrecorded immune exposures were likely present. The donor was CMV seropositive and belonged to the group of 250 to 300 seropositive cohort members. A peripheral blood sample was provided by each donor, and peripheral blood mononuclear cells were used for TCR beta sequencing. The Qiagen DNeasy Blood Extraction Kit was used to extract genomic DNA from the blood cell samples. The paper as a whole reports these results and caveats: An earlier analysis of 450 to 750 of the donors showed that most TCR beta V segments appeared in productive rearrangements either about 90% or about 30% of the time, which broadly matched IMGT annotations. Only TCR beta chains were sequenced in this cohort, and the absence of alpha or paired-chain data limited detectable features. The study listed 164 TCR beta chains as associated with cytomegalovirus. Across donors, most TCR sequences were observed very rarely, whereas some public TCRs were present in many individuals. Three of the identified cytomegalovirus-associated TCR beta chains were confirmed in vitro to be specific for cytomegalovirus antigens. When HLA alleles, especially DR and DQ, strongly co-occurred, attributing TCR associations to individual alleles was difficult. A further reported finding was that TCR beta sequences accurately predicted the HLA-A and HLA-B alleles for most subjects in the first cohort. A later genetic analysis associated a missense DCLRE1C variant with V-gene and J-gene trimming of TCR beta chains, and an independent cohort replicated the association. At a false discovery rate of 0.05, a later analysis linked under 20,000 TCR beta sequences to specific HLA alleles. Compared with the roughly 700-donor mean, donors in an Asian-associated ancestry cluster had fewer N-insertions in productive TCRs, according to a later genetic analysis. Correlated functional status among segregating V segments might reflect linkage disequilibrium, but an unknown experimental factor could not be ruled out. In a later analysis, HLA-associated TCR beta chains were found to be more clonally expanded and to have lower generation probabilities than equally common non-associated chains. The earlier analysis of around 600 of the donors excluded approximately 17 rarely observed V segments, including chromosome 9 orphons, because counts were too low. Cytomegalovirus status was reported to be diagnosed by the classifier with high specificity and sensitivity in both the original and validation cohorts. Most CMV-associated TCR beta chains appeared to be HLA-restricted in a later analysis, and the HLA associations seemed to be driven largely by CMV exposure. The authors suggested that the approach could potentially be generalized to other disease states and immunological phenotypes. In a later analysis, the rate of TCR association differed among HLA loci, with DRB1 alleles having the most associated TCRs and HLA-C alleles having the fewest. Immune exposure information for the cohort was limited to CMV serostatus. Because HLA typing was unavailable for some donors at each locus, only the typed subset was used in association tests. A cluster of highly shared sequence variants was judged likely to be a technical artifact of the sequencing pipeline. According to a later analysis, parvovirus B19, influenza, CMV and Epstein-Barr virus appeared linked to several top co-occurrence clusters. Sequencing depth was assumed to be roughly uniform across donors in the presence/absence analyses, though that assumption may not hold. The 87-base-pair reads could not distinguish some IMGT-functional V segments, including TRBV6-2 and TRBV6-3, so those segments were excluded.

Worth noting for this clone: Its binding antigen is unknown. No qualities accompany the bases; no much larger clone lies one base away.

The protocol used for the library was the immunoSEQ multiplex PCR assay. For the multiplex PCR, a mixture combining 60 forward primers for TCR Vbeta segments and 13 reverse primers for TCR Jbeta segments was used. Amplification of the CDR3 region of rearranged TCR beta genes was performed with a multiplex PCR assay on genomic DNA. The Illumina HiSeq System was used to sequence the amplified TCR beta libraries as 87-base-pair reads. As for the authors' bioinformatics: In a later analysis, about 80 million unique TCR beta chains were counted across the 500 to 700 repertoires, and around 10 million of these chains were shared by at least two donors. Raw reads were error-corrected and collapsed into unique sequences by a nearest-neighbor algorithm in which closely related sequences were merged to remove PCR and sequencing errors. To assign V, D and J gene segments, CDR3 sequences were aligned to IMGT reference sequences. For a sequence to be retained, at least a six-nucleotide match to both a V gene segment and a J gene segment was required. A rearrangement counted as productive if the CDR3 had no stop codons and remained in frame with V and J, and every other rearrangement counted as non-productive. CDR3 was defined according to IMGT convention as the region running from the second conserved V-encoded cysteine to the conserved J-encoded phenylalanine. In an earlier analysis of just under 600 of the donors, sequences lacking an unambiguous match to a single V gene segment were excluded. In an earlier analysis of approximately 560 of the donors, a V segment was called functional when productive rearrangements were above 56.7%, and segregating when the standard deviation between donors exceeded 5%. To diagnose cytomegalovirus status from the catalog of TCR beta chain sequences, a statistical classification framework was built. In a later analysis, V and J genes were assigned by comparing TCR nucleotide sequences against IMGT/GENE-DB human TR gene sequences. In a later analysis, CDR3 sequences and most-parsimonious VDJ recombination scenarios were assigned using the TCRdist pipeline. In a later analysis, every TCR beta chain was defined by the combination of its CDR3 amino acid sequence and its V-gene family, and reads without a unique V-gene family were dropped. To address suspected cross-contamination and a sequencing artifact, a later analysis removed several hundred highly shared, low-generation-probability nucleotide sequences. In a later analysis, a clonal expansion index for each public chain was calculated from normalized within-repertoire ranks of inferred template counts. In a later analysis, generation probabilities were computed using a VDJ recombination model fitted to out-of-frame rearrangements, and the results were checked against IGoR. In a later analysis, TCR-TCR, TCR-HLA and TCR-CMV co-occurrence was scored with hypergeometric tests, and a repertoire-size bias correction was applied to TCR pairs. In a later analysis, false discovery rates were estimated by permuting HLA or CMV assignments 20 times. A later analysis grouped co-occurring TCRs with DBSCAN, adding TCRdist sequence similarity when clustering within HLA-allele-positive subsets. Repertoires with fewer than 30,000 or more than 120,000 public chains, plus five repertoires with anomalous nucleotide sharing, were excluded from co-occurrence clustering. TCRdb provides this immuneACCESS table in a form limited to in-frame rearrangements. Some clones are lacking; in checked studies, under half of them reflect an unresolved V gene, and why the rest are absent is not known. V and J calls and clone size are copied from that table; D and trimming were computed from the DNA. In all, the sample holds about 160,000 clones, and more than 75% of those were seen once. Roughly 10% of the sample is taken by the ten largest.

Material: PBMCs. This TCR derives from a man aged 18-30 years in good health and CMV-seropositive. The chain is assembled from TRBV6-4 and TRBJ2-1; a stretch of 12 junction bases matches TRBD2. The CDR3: CASSEVASGGVNEQFF. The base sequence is TGTGCCAGCAGTGAAGTGGCTAGCGGGGGGGTAAATGAGCAGTTCTTC.